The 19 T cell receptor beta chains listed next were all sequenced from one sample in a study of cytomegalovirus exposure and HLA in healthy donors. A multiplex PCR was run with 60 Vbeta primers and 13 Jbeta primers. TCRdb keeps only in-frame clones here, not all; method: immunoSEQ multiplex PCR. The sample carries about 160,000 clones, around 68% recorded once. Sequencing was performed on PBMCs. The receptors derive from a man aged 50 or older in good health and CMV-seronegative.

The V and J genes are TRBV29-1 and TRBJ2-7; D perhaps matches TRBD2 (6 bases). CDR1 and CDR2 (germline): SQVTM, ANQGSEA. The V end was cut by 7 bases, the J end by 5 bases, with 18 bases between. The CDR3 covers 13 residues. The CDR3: CSAVRDSRDEQYF. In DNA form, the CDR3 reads TGCAGCGCTGTCCGGGACTCAAGGGACGAGCAGTACTTC.

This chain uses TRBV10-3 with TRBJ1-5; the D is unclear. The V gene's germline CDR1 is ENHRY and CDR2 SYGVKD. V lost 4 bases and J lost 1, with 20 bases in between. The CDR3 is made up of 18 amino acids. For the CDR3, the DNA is TGTGCCATCAGTGGTTACGGCAGCGGGGTAGGGAGCAATCAGCCCCAGCATTTT. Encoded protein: CAISGYGSGVGSNQPQHF.

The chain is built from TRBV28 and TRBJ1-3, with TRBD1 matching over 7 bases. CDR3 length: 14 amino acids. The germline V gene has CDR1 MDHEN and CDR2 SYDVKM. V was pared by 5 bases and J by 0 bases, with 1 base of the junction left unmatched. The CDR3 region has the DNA TGTGCCAGCAGTCACAGGGGCTCTGGAAACACCATATATTTT. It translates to CASSHRGSGNTIYF.

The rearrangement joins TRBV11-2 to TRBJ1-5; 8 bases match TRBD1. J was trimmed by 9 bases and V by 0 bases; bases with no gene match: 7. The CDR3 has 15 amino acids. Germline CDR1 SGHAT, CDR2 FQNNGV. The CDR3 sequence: CASSLERQGMGPQHF. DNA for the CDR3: TGTGCCAGCAGCTTAGAGCGACAGGGGATGGGGCCCCAGCATTTT.

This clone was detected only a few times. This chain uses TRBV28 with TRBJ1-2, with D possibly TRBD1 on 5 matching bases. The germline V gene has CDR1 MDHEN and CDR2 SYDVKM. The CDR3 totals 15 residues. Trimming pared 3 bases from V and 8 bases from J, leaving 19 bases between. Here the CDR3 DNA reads TGTGCCAGCAGTTTCTTTTCAGGACAAAAGGGGGGCTACACCTTC. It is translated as CASSFFSGQKGGYTF.

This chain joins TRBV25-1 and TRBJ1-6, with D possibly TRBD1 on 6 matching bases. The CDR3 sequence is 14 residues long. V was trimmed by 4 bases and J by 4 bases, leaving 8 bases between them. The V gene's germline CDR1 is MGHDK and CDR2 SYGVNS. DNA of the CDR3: TGTGCCAGCAGTGGACAGGTGTATAATTCACCCCTCCACTTT. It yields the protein CASSGQVYNSPLHF.

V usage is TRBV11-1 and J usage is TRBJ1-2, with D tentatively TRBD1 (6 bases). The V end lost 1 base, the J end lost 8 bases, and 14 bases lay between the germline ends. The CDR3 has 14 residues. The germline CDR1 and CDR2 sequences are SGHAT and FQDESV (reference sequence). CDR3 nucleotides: TGTGCCAGCAGCTTAGATTTAACAGGGAGAGGCTACACCTTC. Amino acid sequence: CASSLDLTGRGYTF.

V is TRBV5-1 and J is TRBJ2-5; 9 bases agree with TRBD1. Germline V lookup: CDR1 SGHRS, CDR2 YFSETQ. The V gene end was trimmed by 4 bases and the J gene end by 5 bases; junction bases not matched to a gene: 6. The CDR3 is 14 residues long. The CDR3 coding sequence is TGCGCCAGCAGCCCTACAGGGGGCTGGGAGACCCAGTACTTC. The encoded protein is CASSPTGGWETQYF.

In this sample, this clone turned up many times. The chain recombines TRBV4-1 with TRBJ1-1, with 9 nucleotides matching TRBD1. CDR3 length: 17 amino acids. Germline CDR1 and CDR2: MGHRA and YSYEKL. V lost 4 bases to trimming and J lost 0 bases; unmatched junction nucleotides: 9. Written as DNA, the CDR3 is TGCGCCAGCAGCCCCGGACAGGGGAAATCAATGAACACTGAAGCTTTCTTT. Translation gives CASSPGQGKSMNTEAFF.

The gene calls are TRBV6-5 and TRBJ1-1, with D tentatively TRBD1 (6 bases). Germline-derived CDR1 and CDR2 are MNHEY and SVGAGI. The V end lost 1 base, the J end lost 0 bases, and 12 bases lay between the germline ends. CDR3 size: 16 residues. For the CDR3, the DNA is TGTGCCAGCAGTTACTTTTCGGGGACACTGAACACTGAAGCTTTCTTT. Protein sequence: CASSYFSGTLNTEAFF.

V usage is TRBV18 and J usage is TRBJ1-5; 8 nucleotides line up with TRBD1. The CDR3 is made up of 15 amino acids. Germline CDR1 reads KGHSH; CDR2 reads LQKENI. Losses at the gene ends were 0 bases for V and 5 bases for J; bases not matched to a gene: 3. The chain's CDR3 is CASSPPGQAYQPQHF. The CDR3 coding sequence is TGTGCCAGCTCACCACCGGGACAGGCGTATCAGCCCCAGCATTTT.

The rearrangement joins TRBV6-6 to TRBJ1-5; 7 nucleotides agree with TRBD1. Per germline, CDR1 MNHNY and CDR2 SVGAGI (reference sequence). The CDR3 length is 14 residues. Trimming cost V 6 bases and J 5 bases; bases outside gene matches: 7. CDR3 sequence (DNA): TGTGCCAGCAGAGACAGGGTTGGGGATCAGCCCCAGCATTTT. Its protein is CASRDRVGDQPQHF.

The CDR3 here is CASTTPGTVTEAFF. CDR3 sequence (DNA): TGTGCCAGTACTACTCCGGGGACAGTCACTGAAGCTTTCTTT. The chain uses TRBV19 and TRBJ1-1, with 7 bases fitting TRBD1. Germline lookup yields CDR1 LNHDA and CDR2 SQIVND (reference sequence). This CDR3 comprises 14 residues. Germline trimming cut 7 bases from V and 4 bases from J; bases unmatched to any gene: 9.

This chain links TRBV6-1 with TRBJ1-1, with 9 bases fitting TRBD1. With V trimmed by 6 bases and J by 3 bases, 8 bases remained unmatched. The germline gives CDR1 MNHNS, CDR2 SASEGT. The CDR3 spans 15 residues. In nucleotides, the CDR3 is TGTGCCAGCAGCCATCGGACAGGGGTTGACACTGAAGCTTTCTTT. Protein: CASSHRTGVDTEAFF.

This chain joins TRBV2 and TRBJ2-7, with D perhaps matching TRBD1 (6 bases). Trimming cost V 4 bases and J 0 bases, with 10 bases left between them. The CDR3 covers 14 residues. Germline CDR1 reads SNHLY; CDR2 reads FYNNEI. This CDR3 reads CASSGTESSYEQYF. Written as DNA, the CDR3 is TGTGCCAGCAGTGGGACAGAAAGCTCCTACGAGCAGTACTTC.

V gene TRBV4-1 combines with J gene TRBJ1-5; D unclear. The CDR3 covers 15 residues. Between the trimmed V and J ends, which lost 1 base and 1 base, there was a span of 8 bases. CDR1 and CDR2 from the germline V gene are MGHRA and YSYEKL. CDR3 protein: CASSQVAHSNQPQHF. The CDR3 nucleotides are TGCGCCAGCAGCCAAGTGGCCCACAGCAATCAGCCCCAGCATTTT.

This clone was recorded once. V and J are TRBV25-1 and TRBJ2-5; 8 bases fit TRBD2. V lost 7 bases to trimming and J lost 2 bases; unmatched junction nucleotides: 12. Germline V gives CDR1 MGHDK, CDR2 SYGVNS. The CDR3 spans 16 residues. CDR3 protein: CASTRGTGGRQETQYF. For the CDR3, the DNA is TGTGCCAGCACCCGAGGGACGGGGGGGAGGCAAGAGACCCAGTACTTC.

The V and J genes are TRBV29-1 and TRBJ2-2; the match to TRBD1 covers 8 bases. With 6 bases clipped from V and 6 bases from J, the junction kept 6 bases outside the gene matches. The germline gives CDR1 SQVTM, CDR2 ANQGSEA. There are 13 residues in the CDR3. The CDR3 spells CSVDRGWAGELFF. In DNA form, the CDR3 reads TGCAGCGTAGACAGGGGTTGGGCCGGGGAGCTGTTTTTT.

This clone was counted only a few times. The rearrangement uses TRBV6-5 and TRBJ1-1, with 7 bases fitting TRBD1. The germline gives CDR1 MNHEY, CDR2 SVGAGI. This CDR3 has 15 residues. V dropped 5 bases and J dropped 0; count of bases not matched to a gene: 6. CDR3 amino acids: CASSRPTGLNTEAFF. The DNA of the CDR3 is TGTGCCAGCAGTCGGCCGACAGGGCTGAACACTGAAGCTTTCTTT.